The present T cell receptor beta chain was sequenced within a study of graft-versus-host responses after intestinal transplantation. With regard to this clone: This specimen includes other DNA sequences encoding the same CDR3.

Assay: immunoSEQ multiplex PCR; the TCRdb copy retains only in-frame clones and omits some. The sample lists some 22,000 clones, 85% to 95% occurring once. Sequencing was performed on PBMCs, taken roughly 41 days after intestinal transplant. The receptor's source is a human patient who received an intestinal transplant, so some T cells may come from the graft donor.

The CDR3 region has the DNA TGTGCCAGCAGCGTAGGAGTCAGCAATCAGCCCCAGCATTTT. Its translation is CASSVGVSNQPQHF. This sequence joins TRBV9 and TRBJ1-5, with D unclear. The CDR3 consists of 14 residues. The germline V gene has CDR1 SGDLS and CDR2 YYNGEE. V was cut by 0 bases and J by 1 base, with 5 bases left in between.